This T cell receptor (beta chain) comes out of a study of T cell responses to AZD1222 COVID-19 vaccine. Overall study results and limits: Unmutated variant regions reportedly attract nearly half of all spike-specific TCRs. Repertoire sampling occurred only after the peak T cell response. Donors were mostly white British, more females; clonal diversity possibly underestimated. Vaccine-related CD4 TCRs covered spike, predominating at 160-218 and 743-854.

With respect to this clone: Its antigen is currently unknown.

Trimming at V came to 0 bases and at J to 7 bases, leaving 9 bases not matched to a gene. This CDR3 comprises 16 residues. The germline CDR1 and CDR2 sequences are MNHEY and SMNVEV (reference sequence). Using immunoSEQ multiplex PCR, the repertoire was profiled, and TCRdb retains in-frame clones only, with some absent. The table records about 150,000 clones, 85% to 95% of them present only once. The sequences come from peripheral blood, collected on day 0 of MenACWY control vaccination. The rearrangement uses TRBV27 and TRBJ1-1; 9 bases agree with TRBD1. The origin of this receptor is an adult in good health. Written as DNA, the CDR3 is TGTGCCAGCAGTTTATCAAGGACAGGGGCGACCCTTGAAGCTTTCTTT. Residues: CASSLSRTGATLEAFF.